Described below is a single T cell receptor (beta chain) sequence and its context. These data originate in a study of control samples from healthy donors and cancer patients. This CDR3 has 15 amino acids. With 1 base removed from V and 6 bases from J, the gap between germline ends came to 14 bases. Germline V gene sequence: CDR1 SNHLY, CDR2 FYNNEI. The data were produced by immunoSEQ multiplex PCR, yet TCRdb's version contains in-frame clones alone and is incomplete. This table has roughly 170,000 clones, 75% to 95% appearing once. The chain couples TRBV2 to TRBJ2-3; D may correspond to TRBD1 or TRBD2 (5 bases each). Sequenced input: blood. The source is a woman aged 40 to 49 in good health. Here the CDR3 DNA reads TGTGCCAGCAGTGAAGAGGGGACCGTCGGTGATACGCAGTATTTT. It specifies CASSEEGTVGDTQYF. Using reference TRBV2 and TRBJ2-3 for the parts outside the CDR3, the full variable domain is EPEVTQTPSHQVTQMGQEVILRCVPISNHLYFYWYRQILGQKVEFLVSFYNNEISEKSEIFDDQFSVERPDGSNFTLKIRSTKLEDSAMYFCASSEEGTVGDTQYFGPGTRLTVL.